One and the same sample provided the 17 T cell receptor beta chains below, sequenced in a study of breast tumors, draining lymph nodes, adjacent tissues. One entry per CDR3 protein, called by TCRdb with MiXCR from the multiplex PCR reads. This table has 250,000 or so distinct CDR3 sequences, roughly 31% appearing once. Samples came from axillary lymph nodes draining the breast cancer. The specimen was axillary lymph node tissue. All receptors come from a female donor with breast cancer. Some clones in this sample may be carry-over from other donors' samples.

This clonotype came up a few times. J is TRBJ1-3 and V is TRBV5-1; weak D call: TRBD1 (6 bases). Trimming removed 4 bases at V and 0 bases at J, with 29 bases between. Germline V gene lookup returns CDR1 SGHRS and CDR2 YFSETQ. The CDR3 loop spans 21 amino acids. CDR3 amino acids: CASSQRPFRLAQGVSGNTIYF. The CDR3 nucleotides are TGCGCCAGCAGCCAACGACCCTTTAGGTTGGCACAGGGAGTCTCTGGAAACACCATATATTTT.

This clonotype was detected many times. The gene calls are TRBV15 and TRBJ2-5, with a tentative D call TRBD2 (5 bases). V was cut by 1 base and J by 5 bases, with 14 bases left in between. CDR3 length: 15 residues. The germline V gene encodes CDR1 LNHNV and CDR2 YYDKDF (reference sequence). CDR3 bases: TGTGCCACCAGCAGAGGGGGTGCGGGCAGCGAGACCCAGTACTTC. Translating it yields CATSRGGAGSETQYF.

A note on this clonotype: An end of the junction differs from the germline gene, which may be a read error. The DNA for the CDR3 is TGTGCCAGCGGTGACGCCATGACAGGGCCTTCCGGGGAGCTGTTTTTT. The encoded protein is CASGDAMTGPSGELFF. The chain recombines TRBV2 with TRBJ2-2; 7 bases match TRBD1. This CDR3 has 16 residues. CDR1 and CDR2 from the germline V gene are SNHLY and FYNNEI.

As to this clonotype: One junction end disagrees with the germline gene, perhaps due to a read error. The V and J genes are TRBV30 and TRBJ1-4; 7 bases align to TRBD1. The CDR3 runs to 14 residues. Germline assignment: CDR1 GTSNPN and CDR2 SVGIG (reference sequence). CDR3 bases: TGTGCCTGGACTACCGACAGGGTCAGCGAAAAACTGTCTTTT. It is translated as CAWTTDRVSEKLSF.

For this clonotype: This clone may be a read error of a much larger clone one base away. V is TRBV11-2 and J is TRBJ2-1; the D is unclear. CDR1 is SGHAT and CDR2 is FQNNGV in the germline V gene. The CDR3 is 12 residues long. The CDR3 reads CASSLGYNAQFF. The DNA of the CDR3 is TGTGCCAGCAGCTTAGGCTACAATGCGCAGTTCTTC. The full variable domain, rest sourced from reference TRBV11-2 and TRBJ2-1, is EAGVAQSPRYKIIEKRQSVAFWCNPISGHATLYWYQQILGQGPKLLIQFQNNGVVDDSQLPKDRFSAERLKGVDSTLKIQPAKLEDSAVYLCASSLGYNAQFFGPGTRLTVL.

In this sample, this clonotype turned up many times. The rearrangement uses TRBV5-1 and TRBJ2-1; D gene uncertain. Trimming stripped 2 bases from V and 3 bases from J, with 6 bases between. Germline loops: CDR1 SGHRS, CDR2 YFSETQ. This CDR3 contains 13 residues. The CDR3 loop reads CASSFGGYNEQFF. CDR3 DNA: TGCGCCAGCAGCTTTGGCGGCTACAATGAGCAGTTCTTC.

The V call is TRBV25-1, the J call TRBJ2-5, with D possibly being TRBD1 (6 bases). The V end lost 0 bases, the J end lost 7 bases, and 15 bases lay between the germline ends. The CDR3 runs to 15 residues. Germline CDR1 is MGHDK and CDR2 is SYGVNS. CDR3 sequence: CASSEYVRGRRTQYF. The CDR3 DNA is TGTGCCAGCAGTGAATATGTCAGGGGTCGGCGGACCCAGTACTTC.

This clonotype was observed many times. The chain couples TRBV5-1 to TRBJ2-7; D tentatively reads TRBD1 or TRBD2 (5 bases each). Trimming took 4 bases from V and 3 from J, leaving 17 bases between them. The CDR3 is 15 amino acids. In germline, CDR1 is SGHRS, CDR2 YFSETQ. CDR3 sequence reads: CASSQVGAGRYEQYF. In DNA form, the CDR3 reads TGCGCCAGCAGCCAAGTCGGGGCCGGGCGCTACGAGCAGTACTTC.

Worth noting for this clonotype: A much larger clonotype is one base distant, so this may be a read error. The V call is TRBV20-1, the J call TRBJ2-1; no clear D. CDR1 DFQATT and CDR2 SNEGSKA come from the germline V gene (reference sequence). The CDR3 contains 14 residues. Deletions cut 6 bases from V and 4 bases from J, with 16 bases between. The CDR3 loop is CSAKTLERYNEQFF. The CDR3 nucleotides are TGCAGTGCCAAGACTTTGGAGAGGTACAATGAGCAGTTCTTC.

This clonotype has a handful of counts. The genes are TRBV5-1 and TRBJ1-1; D unresolved. CDR1 SGHRS and CDR2 YFSETQ come from the germline V gene. The CDR3 totals 12 residues. Between the trimmed V and J ends, which lost 1 base and 5 bases, there was a span of 6 bases. The chain's CDR3 is CASSLQDTEAFF. As DNA, the CDR3 is TGCGCCAGCAGCTTGCAGGATACTGAAGCTTTCTTT.

The chain carries TRBV28 and TRBJ2-3; perhaps TRBD2 as D (5 bases). CDR1 MDHEN and CDR2 SYDVKM come from the germline V gene. Trimming left V 3 bases short and J 0 bases short, with 16 bases between. The CDR3 is 17 amino acids. In DNA, the CDR3 is TGTGCCAGCAGTTTTCCCCTGGGAGCGACTAGCACAGATACGCAGTATTTT. This translates into CASSFPLGATSTDTQYF.

This sequence joins TRBV4-3 and TRBJ2-2; D is perhaps TRBD1 (5 bases). Germline CDR1 is LGHNA and CDR2 is YSLEER. The CDR3 loop spans 13 amino acids. V was clipped by 0 bases and J by 6 bases, with 5 bases between them. The CDR3 spells CASSQDRAGELFF. The CDR3 DNA reads as TGCGCCAGCAGCCAAGACAGGGCCGGGGAGCTGTTTTTT.

The chain uses TRBV3-1 and TRBJ2-3, with D perhaps matching TRBD2 (5 bases). Trimming stripped 1 base from V and 3 bases from J, with 17 bases between. Germline lookup yields CDR1 LGHDT and CDR2 YNNKEL (reference sequence). CDR3 length equals 17 residues. DNA of the CDR3: TGTGCCAGCAGCCAAGGTCAGAGGCGGGCGTTAACAGATACGCAGTATTTT. It codes for CASSQGQRRALTDTQYF.

The chain recombines TRBV6-1 with TRBJ2-7; 9 positions match TRBD2. Losses at the gene ends were 3 bases for V and 4 bases for J; bases not matched to a gene: 10. Germline V lookup: CDR1 MNHNS, CDR2 SASEGT. The CDR3 is made up of 16 amino acids. The CDR3 region has the DNA TGTGCCAGCAGTGACCCCGACTACCTAGCGGGATACGAGCAGTACTTC. It translates to CASSDPDYLAGYEQYF.

This clonotype was seen ten or more times. The chain couples TRBV12-3 or TRBV12-4 to TRBJ1-4; 9 positions match TRBD1. The V gene end was trimmed by 7 bases and the J gene end by 8 bases; junction bases not matched to a gene: 14. This CDR3 spans 16 amino acids. CDR3 DNA sequence: TGTGCCAGCACCTTAACAGGGGGCGCGATTCGGGAAAAACTGTTTTTT. Amino acids: CASTLTGGAIREKLFF.

This clonotype was seen at least ten times. The CDR3 loop reads CASSPPGGLIILTF. The DNA for the CDR3 is TGTGCCAGCAGCCCCCCGGGAGGGCTGATTATCCTGACTTTC. V usage is TRBV7-9 and J usage is TRBJ2-6; 8 nucleotides match TRBD2. The CDR3 is made up of 14 amino acids. V lost 5 bases and J lost 14; bases outside the gene matches: 11. Germline V gene sequence: CDR1 SEHNR, CDR2 FQNEAQ (reference sequence).

The chain joins TRBV6-5 to TRBJ2-2; D remains unclear. Germline CDR1 reads MNHEY; CDR2 reads SVGAGI. The CDR3 consists of 14 residues. V was shortened by 4 bases and J by 6 bases, with 12 bases between the two germline ends. The CDR3 DNA reads as TGTGCCAGCAGTTCCTCGTATAGCCCCGGGGAGCTGTTTTTT. Encoded protein: CASSSSYSPGELFF.